A single sample is the source of the 6 T cell receptor beta chains below, sequenced in a study of T cells in localized non-small cell lung cancer. Assay used: immunoSEQ multiplex PCR; TCRdb lists only in-frame clones, some missing. The data hold around 2,000 clones, with roughly 22% observed a single time. This specimen consisted of normal lung tissue next to the tumor, obtained before any cancer treatment. These receptors were collected from a man between 40 and 70 years old with stage I squamous cell lung carcinoma.

The genes are TRBV11-3 and TRBJ2-7; no clear D gene. CDR1 SGHNT and CDR2 YENEEA come from the germline V gene. The CDR3 runs to 14 residues. Trimming took 5 bases from V and 3 from J, leaving 14 bases between them. For the CDR3, the DNA is TGTGCCAGCAGCCCGAACGTACTGGGCTACGAGCAGTACTTC. Protein product: CASSPNVLGYEQYF. Using reference TRBV11-3 and TRBJ2-7 for the parts outside the CDR3, the full variable domain is EAGVVQSPRYKIIEKKQPVAFWCNPISGHNTLYWYLQNLGQGPELLIRYENEEAVDDSQLPKDRFSAERLKGVDSTLKIQPAELGDSAVYLCASSPNVLGYEQYFGPGTRLTVT.

This clone turned up a few times. This sequence joins TRBV11-3 and TRBJ2-1; possible D gene TRBD2, 5 bases. V gave up 5 bases and J gave up 0 bases, with 11 bases separating them. There are 15 residues in the CDR3. CDR1 is SGHNT, CDR2 YENEEA, per germline. CDR3: CASSRGEGSYNEQFF. DNA for the CDR3: TGTGCCAGCAGCCGTGGAGAGGGCTCCTACAATGAGCAGTTCTTC.

V and J are TRBV10-2 and TRBJ2-2; TRBD1 matches at 11 bases. V shed 0 bases and J 6 bases; nucleotides not matched to a gene: 6. The CDR3 extends over 17 amino acids. Germline CDR1 reads WSHSY; CDR2 reads SAAADI. The CDR3 protein is CASSESLPGQGAGELFF. The DNA of the CDR3 is TGCGCCAGCAGTGAGTCGCTACCGGGACAGGGGGCCGGGGAGCTGTTTTTT.

This clone is termed medium-sized (0.01 to 0.1%). This chain links TRBV6-8 with TRBJ2-1, with D possibly being TRBD2 (7 bases). The CDR3 totals 17 residues. The ends were cut back, 7 bases at V and 7 bases at J, with 26 bases in the middle. Per germline, CDR1 MNHGY and CDR2 SAAAGT. In nucleotides, the CDR3 is TGTGCCAGCACCCGCAAAAGTGTCGGGGAGGGGGGGAATGAGCAGTTCTTC. This translates into CASTRKSVGEGGNEQFF.

This clone rates as large. This rearrangement joins TRBV14 to TRBJ2-7, with D tentatively TRBD1 or TRBD2 (5 bases each). The ends were cut back, 2 bases at V and 1 base at J, with 15 bases in the middle. The CDR3 consists of 16 residues. Germline V gene sequence: CDR1 SGHDN, CDR2 FVKESK. The CDR3 sequence: CASSQSITGLSYEQYF. The DNA for the CDR3 is TGTGCCAGCAGCCAAAGTATCACAGGACTGTCCTACGAGCAGTACTTC. Full variable domain (remainder filled in from reference TRBV14 and TRBJ2-7): EAGVTQFPSHSVIEKGQTVTLRCDPISGHDNLYWYRRVMGKEIKFLLHFVKESKQDESGMPNNRFLAERTGGTYSTLKVQPAELEDSGVYFCASSQSITGLSYEQYFGPGTRLTVT.

A few counts support this clone. The V gene is TRBV19, the J gene TRBJ2-7, with 16 bases fitting TRBD2. CDR1 is LNHDA, CDR2 SQIVND, per germline (reference sequence). The CDR3 extends over 17 amino acids. V dropped 3 bases and J dropped 7; count of bases not matched to a gene: 9. CDR3 bases: TGTGCCAGTAGTATCCCCGGGACTAGCGGGAGGGTACGGGAGCAGTACTTC. Its protein is CASSIPGTSGRVREQYF.